This entry lists 7 T cell receptor beta chains sequenced from one sample in a study of beta chain features in type 1 diabetes. Findings of the study overall: Within each of all four CD4+ subsets, Type 1 diabetes patients had TCRB CDR3s that were moderately but significantly shorter.

Their antigens are not known. Sequencing targeted expressed TCRB transcripts, as all isolated RNA had been reverse transcribed. Profiled with immunoSEQ multiplex PCR; TCRdb holds only in-frame clones, not every one. Among 250,000 to 350,000 clones listed, 15% were seen once. The sample consisted of naive CD4+ T cells from blood. These receptors were obtained from a man between 18 and 35 years old with type 1 diabetes.

This clone was counted a few times. V gene TRBV28 combines with J gene TRBJ2-7; D is uncertain. The V gene lost 8 bases and the J gene lost 4 bases, with 21 bases spanning the gap. In germline, CDR1 is MDHEN, CDR2 SYDVKM. CDR3 length: 15 amino acids. This CDR3 reads CASLPGTSWVYEQYF. The CDR3, as DNA: TGTGCCAGCCTCCCAGGCACTTCCTGGGTGTACGAGCAGTACTTC.

This clone has only a few counts. This chain links TRBV11-2 with TRBJ2-7; D is possibly TRBD2 (6 bases). This CDR3 comprises 13 residues. V gave up 4 bases and J gave up 4 bases, with 11 bases separating them. Germline V lookup: CDR1 SGHAT, CDR2 FQNNGV. The chain's CDR3 is CASSSGELYEQYF. CDR3 bases: TGTGCCAGCAGCTCGGGAGAATTATACGAGCAGTACTTC.

The chain recombines TRBV9 with TRBJ1-2; TRBD1 matches at 8 bases. V was pared by 3 bases and J by 1 base, with 2 bases of the junction left unmatched. Germline CDR1 is SGDLS and CDR2 is YYNGEE. This CDR3 has 14 residues. CDR3 DNA: TGTGCCAGCAGCGCCGGACAGGGTAACTATGGCTACACCTTC. It codes for CASSAGQGNYGYTF.

Only a few counts were recorded for this clone. The rearrangement uses TRBV9 and TRBJ2-1; TRBD2 agrees at 7 bases. The V and J ends lost 0 bases and 0 bases, in that order; junction bases with no gene match: 3. Germline V gene data show CDR1 as SGDLS and CDR2 as YYNGEE. The CDR3 runs 16 residues. CDR3: CASSVDPGGSYNEQFF. The CDR3 DNA reads as TGTGCCAGCAGCGTAGACCCGGGAGGCTCCTACAATGAGCAGTTCTTC. Combining the CDR3 with reference TRBV9 and TRBJ2-1 gives the whole variable domain DSGVTQTPKHLITATGQRVTLRCSPRSGDLSVYWYQQSLDQGLQFLIQYYNGEERAKGNILERFSAQQFPDLHSELNLSSLELGDSALYFCASSVDPGGSYNEQFFGPGTRLTVL.

The V and J genes are TRBV7-2 and TRBJ2-3, with D perhaps TRBD1 (6 bases). Trimming took 5 bases from V and 0 from J, leaving 15 bases between them. The length of the CDR3 is 16 residues. Germline V gives CDR1 SGHTA, CDR2 FQGNSA. The CDR3 coding sequence is TGTGCCAGCAGCCCCCTCGCAGGGGCAAGCACAGATACGCAGTATTTT. This translates into CASSPLAGASTDTQYF.

The CDR3 protein is CASSVAGGPGYNEQFF. CDR3 coding DNA: TGTGCCAGCAGCGTTGCGGGAGGGCCGGGGTACAATGAGCAGTTCTTC. The chain couples TRBV28 to TRBJ2-1; 9 bases fit TRBD2. V shed 6 bases and J 4 bases; nucleotides not matched to a gene: 10. From germline, CDR1 is MDHEN and CDR2 SYDVKM. CDR3 length equals 16 residues.

A few counts support this clone. The genes are TRBV30 and TRBJ2-3; perhaps TRBD2 as D (6 bases). V dropped 0 bases and J dropped 1 base, with 14 bases sitting between them. The length of the CDR3 is 16 residues. Germline assignment: CDR1 GTSNPN and CDR2 SVGIG (reference sequence). CDR3 nucleotides: TGTGCCTGGAGTGTACTAGGGCCGGGGGGCACAGATACGCAGTATTTT. This sequence encodes CAWSVLGPGGTDTQYF.